This T cell receptor beta chain was documented in a study of CD8+ T cells in alopecia areata. Looking at the study overall: Treated patients swallowed 5 to 10 mg of oral tofacitinib twice daily.

The length of the CDR3 is 13 residues. Germline CDR1 GTSNPN, CDR2 SVGIG (reference sequence). V lost 1 base and J 9 bases, leaving 13 bases between the germline ends. This clone was seen a handful of times. Sorting of PBMCs yielded the CD4+ and CD8+ T cells. Isolated RNA was reverse transcribed into cDNA used as the sequencing template. Some clones are missing from TCRdb's copy, which holds only in-frame ones; the method was immunoSEQ multiplex PCR. The data contain 200,000 to 250,000 clones, 50% to 60% of them singletons. The chain employs TRBV30 and TRBJ2-1; D gene ambiguous. This specimen was CD4+ T cells sorted from blood, taken at week 0. The TCR sequence derives from a human donor with alopecia areata. The CDR3 DNA sequence: TGTGCCTGGAGTGCCCAAGGACGGAGTGAGCAGTTCTTC. The encoded protein is CAWSAQGRSEQFF.